This T cell receptor beta chain was captured by sequencing in a study of T cells in Graves' hyperthyroidism and ophthalmopathy. Study summary: Blood was drawn when the patient was first diagnosed and still untreated.

This CDR3 is built from 11 residues. The germline V gene has CDR1 GTSNPN and CDR2 SVGIG (reference sequence). V lost 2 bases and J lost 7, with 6 bases in between. TCR beta CDR3 regions were amplified from RNA transcripts. When the TCR CDR3 underwent first-round RT-PCR, the HTBI primer set was used. TCRdb re-called the multiplex PCR reads through MiXCR, storing one row per CDR3 protein. The sample holds 300,000 to 350,000 distinct CDR3 sequences, around 14% seen once. The specimen was blood. This TCR was sampled from a woman aged 25 to 45 with Graves' hyperthyroidism. The rearrangement joins TRBV30 to TRBJ2-1, with unresolved D. The CDR3 sequence: CAWSLSNEQFF. The CDR3 region has the DNA TGTGCCTGGAGTTTGAGTAATGAGCAGTTCTTC.